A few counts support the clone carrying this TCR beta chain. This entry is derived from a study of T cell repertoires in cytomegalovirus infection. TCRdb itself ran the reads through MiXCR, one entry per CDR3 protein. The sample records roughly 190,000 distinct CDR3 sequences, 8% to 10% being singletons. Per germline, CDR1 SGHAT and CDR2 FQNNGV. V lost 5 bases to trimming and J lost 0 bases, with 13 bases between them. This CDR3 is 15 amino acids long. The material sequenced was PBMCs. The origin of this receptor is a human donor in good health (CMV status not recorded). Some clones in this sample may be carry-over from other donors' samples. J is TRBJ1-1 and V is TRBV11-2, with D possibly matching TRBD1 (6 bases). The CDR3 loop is CASSRGLGLNTEAFF. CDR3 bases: TGTGCCAGCAGCCGGGGGCTGGGGTTGAACACTGAAGCTTTCTTT.